This T cell receptor beta chain comes out of a study of OX40 agonist ivuxolimab in advanced cancers. Generated by immunoSEQ multiplex PCR, the TCRdb table keeps only in-frame clones and is missing some. In the table there are 67,000 or so clones, approximately 90% of which are singletons. Trimming left V 1 base short and J 1 base short, with 8 bases between. This CDR3 is 14 amino acids long. Germline V gene data show CDR1 as SGHRS and CDR2 as YFSETQ. Sequenced here: CD4+ or CD8+ T cells sorted from blood, sampled in a trial of the OX40 agonist ivuxolimab. This receptor was identified in an adult with an advanced solid tumor such as melanoma, head and neck, liver or kidney cancer. The J gene is TRBJ2-5, the V gene TRBV5-1, with D hard to call. CDR3 protein: CASSLLGGQETQYF. In DNA form, the CDR3 reads TGCGCCAGCAGCTTGCTGGGTGGCCAAGAGACCCAGTACTTC.